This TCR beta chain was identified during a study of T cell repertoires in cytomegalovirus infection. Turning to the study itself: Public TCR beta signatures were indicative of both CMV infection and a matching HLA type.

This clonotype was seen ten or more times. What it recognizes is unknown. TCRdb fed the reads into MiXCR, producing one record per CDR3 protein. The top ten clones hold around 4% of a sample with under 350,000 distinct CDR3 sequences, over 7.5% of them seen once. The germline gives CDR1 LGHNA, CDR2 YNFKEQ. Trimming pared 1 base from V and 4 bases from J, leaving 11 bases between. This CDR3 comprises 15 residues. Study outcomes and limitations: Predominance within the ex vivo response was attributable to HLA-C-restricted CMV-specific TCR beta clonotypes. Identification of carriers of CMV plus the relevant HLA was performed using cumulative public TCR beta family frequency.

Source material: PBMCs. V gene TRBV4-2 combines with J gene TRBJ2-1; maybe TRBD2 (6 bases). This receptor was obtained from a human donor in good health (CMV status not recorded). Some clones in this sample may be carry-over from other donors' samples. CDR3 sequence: CASSQVAGTYNEQFF. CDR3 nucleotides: TGTGCCAGCAGCCAAGTGGCGGGGACGTACAATGAGCAGTTCTTC.